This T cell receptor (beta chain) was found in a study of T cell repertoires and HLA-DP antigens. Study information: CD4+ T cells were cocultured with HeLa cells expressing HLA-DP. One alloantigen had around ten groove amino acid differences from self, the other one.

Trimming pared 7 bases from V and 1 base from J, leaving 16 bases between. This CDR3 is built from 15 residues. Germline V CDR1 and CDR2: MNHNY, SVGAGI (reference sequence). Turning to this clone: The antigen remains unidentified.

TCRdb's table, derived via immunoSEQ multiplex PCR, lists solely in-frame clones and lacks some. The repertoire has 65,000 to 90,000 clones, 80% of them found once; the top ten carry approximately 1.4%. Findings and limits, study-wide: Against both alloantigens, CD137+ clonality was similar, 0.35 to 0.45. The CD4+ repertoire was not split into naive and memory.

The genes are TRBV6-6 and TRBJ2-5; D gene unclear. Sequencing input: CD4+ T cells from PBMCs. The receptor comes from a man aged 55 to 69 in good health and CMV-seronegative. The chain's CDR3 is CASTPGRQSQETQYF. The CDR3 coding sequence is TGTGCCAGCACCCCCGGGCGACAAAGCCAAGAGACCCAGTACTTC.